This TCR beta chain was profiled in a study of PD-L1 blockade in urothelial cancer. Overall study context: Blood was subjected to analysis at 3 weeks (second dose) and 6 weeks following treatment start.

This table comes from immunoSEQ multiplex PCR, and its TCRdb copy is limited to in-frame clones, with some not included. The sample records 40,000 or so clones, roughly 80% being singletons. The V and J ends lost 5 bases and 0 bases respectively, with 10 bases between them. There are 15 residues in the CDR3. Germline V gene data show CDR1 as SGHTA and CDR2 as FQGNSA. Each patient contributed between 1 and 8 total time points of blood mononuclear cells, pretreatment and during treatment. The TCR originated in an older man with urothelial cancer. The sample in question was PBMCs, obtained around atezolizumab (anti-PD-L1) treatment. The J gene is TRBJ1-4, the V gene TRBV7-2, with D maybe TRBD1 (5 bases). CDR3 DNA: TGTGCCAGCAGCACCGGGGGAGCAACTAATGAAAAACTGTTTTTT. This codes for CASSTGGATNEKLFF. The whole variable domain, filled in from reference TRBV7-2 and TRBJ1-4, reads GAGVSQSPSNKVTEKGKDVELRCDPISGHTALYWYRQSLGQGLEFLIYFQGNSAPDKSGLPSDRFSAERTGGSVSTLTIQRTQQEDSAVYLCASSTGGATNEKLFFGSGTQLSVL.